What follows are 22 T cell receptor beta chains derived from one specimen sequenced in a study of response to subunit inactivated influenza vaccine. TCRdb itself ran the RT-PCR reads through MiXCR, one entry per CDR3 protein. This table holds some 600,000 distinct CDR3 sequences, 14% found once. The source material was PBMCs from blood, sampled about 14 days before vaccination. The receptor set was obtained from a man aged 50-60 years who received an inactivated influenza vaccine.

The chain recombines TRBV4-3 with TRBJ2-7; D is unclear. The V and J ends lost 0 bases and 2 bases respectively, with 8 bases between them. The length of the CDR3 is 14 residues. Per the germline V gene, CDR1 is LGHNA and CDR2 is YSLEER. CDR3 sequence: CASSQDVTTYEQYF. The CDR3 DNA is TGCGCCAGCAGCCAAGACGTAACCACCTACGAGCAGTACTTC.

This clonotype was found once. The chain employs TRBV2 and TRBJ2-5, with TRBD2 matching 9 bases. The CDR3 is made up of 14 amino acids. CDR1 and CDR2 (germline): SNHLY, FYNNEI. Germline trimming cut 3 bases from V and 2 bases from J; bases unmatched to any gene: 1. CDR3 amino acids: CASSDSGGQETQYF. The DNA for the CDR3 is TGTGCCAGCAGTGATAGCGGGGGACAAGAGACCCAGTACTTC. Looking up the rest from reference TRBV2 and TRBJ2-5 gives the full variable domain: EPEVTQTPSHQVTQMGQEVILRCVPISNHLYFYWYRQILGQKVEFLVSFYNNEISEKSEIFDDQFSVERPDGSNFTLKIRSTKLEDSAMYFCASSDSGGQETQYFGPGTRLLVL.

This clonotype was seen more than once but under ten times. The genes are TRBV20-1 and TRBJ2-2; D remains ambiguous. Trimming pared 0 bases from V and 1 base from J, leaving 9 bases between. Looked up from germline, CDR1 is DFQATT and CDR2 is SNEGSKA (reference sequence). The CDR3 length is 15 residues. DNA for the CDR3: TGCAGTGCTAGAGATCACCAGAGGAACACCGGGGAGCTGTTTTTT. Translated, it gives CSARDHQRNTGELFF.

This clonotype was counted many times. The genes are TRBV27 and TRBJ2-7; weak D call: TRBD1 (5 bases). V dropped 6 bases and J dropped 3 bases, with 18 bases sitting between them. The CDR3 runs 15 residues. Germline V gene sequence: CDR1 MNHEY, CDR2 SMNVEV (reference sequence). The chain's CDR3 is CASRLRATVDYEQYF. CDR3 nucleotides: TGTGCCAGCAGGTTGAGAGCGACAGTAGACTACGAGCAGTACTTC.

The CDR3 is CASSWGQDNQPQHF. For the CDR3, the DNA is TGTGCCAGCAGCTGGGGACAGGACAATCAGCCCCAGCATTTT. J is TRBJ1-5 and V is TRBV7-9; 8 bases agree with TRBD1. The V segment lost 4 bases and the J segment 3 bases; nucleotides outside the gene matches: 2. This CDR3 is 14 amino acids long. Germline CDR1 is SEHNR and CDR2 is FQNEAQ (reference sequence).

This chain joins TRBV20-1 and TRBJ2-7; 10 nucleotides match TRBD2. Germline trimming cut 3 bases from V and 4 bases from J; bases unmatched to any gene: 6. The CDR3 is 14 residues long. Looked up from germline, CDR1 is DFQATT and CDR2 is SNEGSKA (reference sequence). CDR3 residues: CSASPGLAQYEQYF. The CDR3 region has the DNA TGCAGTGCTAGTCCGGGACTAGCGCAGTACGAGCAGTACTTC.

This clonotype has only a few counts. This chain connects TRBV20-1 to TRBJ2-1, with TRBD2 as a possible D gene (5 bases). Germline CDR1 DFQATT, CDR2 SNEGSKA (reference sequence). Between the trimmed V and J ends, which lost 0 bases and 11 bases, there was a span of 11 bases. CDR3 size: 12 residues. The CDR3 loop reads CSARDGPGKQFF. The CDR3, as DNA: TGCAGTGCTAGAGATGGGCCCGGGAAGCAGTTCTTC.

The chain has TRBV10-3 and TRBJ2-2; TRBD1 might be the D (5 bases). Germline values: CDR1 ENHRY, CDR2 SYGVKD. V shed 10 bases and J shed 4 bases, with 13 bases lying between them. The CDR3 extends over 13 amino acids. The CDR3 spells CATKDNPTGELFF. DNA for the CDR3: TGTGCCACAAAGGACAACCCCACCGGGGAGCTGTTTTTT.

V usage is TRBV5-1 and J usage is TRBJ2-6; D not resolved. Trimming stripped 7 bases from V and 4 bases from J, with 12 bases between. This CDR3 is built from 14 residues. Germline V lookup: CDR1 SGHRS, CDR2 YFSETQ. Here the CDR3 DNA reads TGCGCCAGCCGAGCGTCCCCCGGGGCCAACGTCCTGACTTTC. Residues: CASRASPGANVLTF.

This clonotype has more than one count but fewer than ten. The CDR3 loop is CASSLSDSSYNEQFF. The CDR3 nucleotides read TGTGCCAGCAGTTTGTCGGACAGCTCCTACAATGAGCAGTTCTTC. The chain employs TRBV12-3 or TRBV12-4 and TRBJ2-1; maybe TRBD1 (6 bases). Trimming removed 3 bases at V and 0 bases at J, with 9 bases between. This CDR3 is built from 15 residues.

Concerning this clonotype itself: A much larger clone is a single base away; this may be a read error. DNA for the CDR3: TGTGCCAGCAGTGAAGCAGGCTACGAGCAGTACTTC. Translating it yields CASSEAGYEQYF. The chain combines TRBV2 with TRBJ2-7; no firm D call. Per germline, CDR1 SNHLY and CDR2 FYNNEI. CDR3 length: 12 residues. The V end was cut by 0 bases, the J end by 3 bases, with 3 bases between.

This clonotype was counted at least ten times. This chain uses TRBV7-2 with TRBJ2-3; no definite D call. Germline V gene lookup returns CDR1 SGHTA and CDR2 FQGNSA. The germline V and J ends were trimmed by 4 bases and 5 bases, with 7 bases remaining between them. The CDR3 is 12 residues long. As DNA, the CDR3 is TGTGCCAGCAGCTCGACTGTAGATACGCAGTATTTT. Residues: CASSSTVDTQYF.

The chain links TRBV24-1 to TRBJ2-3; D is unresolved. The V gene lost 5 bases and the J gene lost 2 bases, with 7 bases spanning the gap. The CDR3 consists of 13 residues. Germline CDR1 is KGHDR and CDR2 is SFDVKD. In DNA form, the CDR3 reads TGTGCCACCAGTGTCGGAGCCACAGATACGCAGTATTTT. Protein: CATSVGATDTQYF.

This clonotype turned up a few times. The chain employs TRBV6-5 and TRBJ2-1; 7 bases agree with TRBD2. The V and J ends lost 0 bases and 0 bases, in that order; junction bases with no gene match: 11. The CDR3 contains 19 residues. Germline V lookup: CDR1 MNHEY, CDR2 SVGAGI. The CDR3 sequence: CASSYSILRGGSSYNEQFF. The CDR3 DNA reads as TGTGCCAGCAGTTACTCAATTTTACGCGGGGGAAGCTCCTACAATGAGCAGTTCTTC.

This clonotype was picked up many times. The CDR3 bases are TGTGCCAGCAGCGTCGACGGGGCGGGTCAGCCCCAGCATTTT. It is translated as CASSVDGAGQPQHF. The V gene is TRBV9, the J gene TRBJ1-5; TRBD1 is a possible D gene (5 bases). V dropped 2 bases and J dropped 6 bases, with 12 bases sitting between them. Looked up from germline, CDR1 is SGDLS and CDR2 is YYNGEE. The CDR3 has 14 amino acids.

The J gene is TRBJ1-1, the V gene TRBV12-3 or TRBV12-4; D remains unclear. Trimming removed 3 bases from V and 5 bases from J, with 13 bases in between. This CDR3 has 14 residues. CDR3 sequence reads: CASSLGLGRTEAFF. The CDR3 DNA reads TGTGCCAGCAGTTTGGGGTTGGGGAGAACTGAAGCTTTCTTT.

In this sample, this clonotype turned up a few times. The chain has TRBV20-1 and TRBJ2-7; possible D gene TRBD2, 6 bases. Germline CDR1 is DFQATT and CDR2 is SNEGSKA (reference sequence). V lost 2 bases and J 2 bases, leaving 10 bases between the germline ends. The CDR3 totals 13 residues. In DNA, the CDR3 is TGCAGTGCTAGAAATAGGACTACCTACGAGCAGTACTTC. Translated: CSARNRTTYEQYF.

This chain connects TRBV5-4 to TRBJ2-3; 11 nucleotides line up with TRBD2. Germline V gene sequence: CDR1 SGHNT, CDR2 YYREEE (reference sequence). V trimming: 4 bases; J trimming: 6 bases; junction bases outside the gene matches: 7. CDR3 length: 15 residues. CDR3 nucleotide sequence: TGTGCCAGCAGCCCGATGACTAGCGGGGCGGATACGCAGTATTTT. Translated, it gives CASSPMTSGADTQYF.

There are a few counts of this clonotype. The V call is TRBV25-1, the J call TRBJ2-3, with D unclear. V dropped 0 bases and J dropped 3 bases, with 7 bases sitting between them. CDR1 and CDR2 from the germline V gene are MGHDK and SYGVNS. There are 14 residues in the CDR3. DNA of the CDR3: TGTGCCAGCAGTGAATACATGACTACAGATACGCAGTATTTT. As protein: CASSEYMTTDTQYF.

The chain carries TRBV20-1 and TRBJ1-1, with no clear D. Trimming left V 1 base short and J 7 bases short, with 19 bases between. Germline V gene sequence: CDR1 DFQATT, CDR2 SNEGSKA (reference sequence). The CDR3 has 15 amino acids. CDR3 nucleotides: TGCAGTGCTAGAGGCTTGGCGATAGTTAGGAATGAAGCTTTCTTT. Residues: CSARGLAIVRNEAFF.

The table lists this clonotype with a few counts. CDR3 bases: TGTGCCAGCAACAATGCCCGGACAGGGGGCGGGATGGACACAGATACGCAGTATTTT. It yields the protein CASNNARTGGGMDTDTQYF. This rearrangement joins TRBV2 to TRBJ2-3; 11 nucleotides agree with TRBD1. The CDR3 spans 19 residues. V was pared by 7 bases and J by 2 bases, with 17 bases of the junction left unmatched. Per the germline V gene, CDR1 is SNHLY and CDR2 is FYNNEI.

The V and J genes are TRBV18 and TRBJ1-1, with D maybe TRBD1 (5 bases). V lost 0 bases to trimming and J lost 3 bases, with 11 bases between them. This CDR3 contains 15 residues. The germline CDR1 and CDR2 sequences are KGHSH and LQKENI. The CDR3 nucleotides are TGTGCCAGCTCACCACCGGGATGGGGCGACACTGAAGCTTTCTTT. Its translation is CASSPPGWGDTEAFF.